A selection of T cell receptor beta chains follows, all from one sample in a study of blood T cell repertoires in COVID-19. TCRdb's table, derived via immunoSEQ multiplex PCR, lists solely in-frame clones and lacks some. There are about 310,000 clones in the sample; about 89% occur only once, and 7.8% lies in the top ten. The specimen was peripheral blood. These receptor sequences come from a woman between 45 and 65 years old who had recovered from COVID-19. The CDR3 runs from the conserved cysteine through the conserved F or W. A D gene is named only where the DNA matches it firmly. Size tells how often a clone was seen (once, few, many) or the class of an expanded clone, and some rows leave it out.

D | J | size | V | DNA | CDR3
TRBD1 | TRBJ2-1 | once | TRBV7-3 | TGTGCCAGCAGCCCCGACAGGGCGAATGAGCAGTTCTTC | CASSPDRANEQFF
- | TRBJ2-2 | - | TRBV10-2 | TGCGCCAGCAGTGAGCCGAGGAGGACCGGGGAGCTGTTTTTT | CASSEPRRTGELFF
TRBD2 | TRBJ2-1 | - | TRBV6-2/TRBV6-3 | TGTGCCAGCAGTTACTCGGTTGGGACTAGCCGATGGATTAGCTCCTACAATGAGCAGTTCTTC | CASSYSVGTSRWISSYNEQFF
TRBD1 | TRBJ1-1 | once | TRBV7-2 | TGTGCCAGCAGCTTCACCGGGACAGGGGTTGGGACTGAAGCTTTCTTT | CASSFTGTGVGTEAFF
TRBD1 | TRBJ1-4 | - | TRBV28 | TGTGCCAGCAGTAGACCGGGACAGACTAATGAAAAACTGTTTTTT | CASSRPGQTNEKLFF
TRBD1 | TRBJ2-7 | - | TRBV29-1 | TGCAGCGTAAAGACCACAGGGGGAGGCTACGAGCAGTACTTC | CSVKTTGGGYEQYF
TRBD1 | TRBJ1-2 | - | TRBV5-6 | TGTGCCAGCAGCTGGGGACAGGGGAACTATGGCTACACCTTC | CASSWGQGNYGYTF
- | TRBJ2-1 | - | TRBV7-9 | TGTGCCAGCAGCCCTCCGGTTGACTACAATGAGCAGTTCTTC | CASSPPVDYNEQFF
- | TRBJ1-5 | few | TRBV24-1 | TGTGCCACCAGTGATTTTGGCACCAATCAGCCCCAGCATTTT | CATSDFGTNQPQHF
- | TRBJ1-1 | - | TRBV5-8 | TGTGCCAGCAGCTTCTATCGAACAGGACTGAACACTGAAGCTTTCTTT | CASSFYRTGLNTEAFF
- | TRBJ1-2 | - | TRBV20-1 | TGCAGTGCTGCCGGGGTCTATGGCTACACCTTC | CSAAGVYGYTF
- | TRBJ1-5 | - | TRBV6-5 | TGTGCCAGCCGGGGTTGGGGAAGCAATCAGCCCCAGCATTTT | CASRGWGSNQPQHF
- | TRBJ2-3 | - | TRBV18 | TGTGCCAGCTCACGTGCAACACCGACCAACGCAGGGTCCACAGATACGCAGTATTTT | CASSRATPTNAGSTDTQYF
TRBD1 | TRBJ1-1 | - | TRBV4-3 | TGCGCCAGCAGCCAAGAGTTGGTCAGGGGGCTCACTGAAGCTTTCTTT | CASSQELVRGLTEAFF
- | TRBJ1-2 | - | TRBV18 | TGTGCCAGCTCACCAGACAGGCTAAGAGGGGGCTACACCTTC | CASSPDRLRGGYTF
- | TRBJ2-2 | - | TRBV21-1 | TGTGCCAGCAGCAAACTTAGGCGGGGACTAACCACCGGGGAGCTGTTTTTT | CASSKLRRGLTTGELFF
- | TRBJ2-3 | - | TRBV9 | TGTGCCAGCAGCGTTGAGGGCGATACGCAGTATTTT | CASSVEGDTQYF
- | TRBJ1-2 | once | TRBV30 | TGTGCCTGGAGTGTGGGCGATTATGGCTACACCTTC | CAWSVGDYGYTF
TRBD1 | TRBJ1-2 | - | TRBV7-9 | TGTGCCAGCAGTCGCACGACAGGGGCTAGCTATGGCTACACCTTC | CASSRTTGASYGYTF
TRBD2 | TRBJ2-1 | - | TRBV27 | TGTGCCAGCAGTTTCGGGGGGGCGGACAATGAGCAGTTCTTC | CASSFGGADNEQFF
- | TRBJ2-7 | - | TRBV5-1 | TGCGCCAGCAGCTTGGGGGTGGCTAGCCACTCCTACGAGCAGTACTTC | CASSLGVASHSYEQYF
TRBD2 | TRBJ2-4 | - | TRBV20-1 | TGCAGTGCTAGTAGGACTAGGGTGGCCAAAAACATTCAGTACTTC | CSASRTRVAKNIQYF
TRBD1 | TRBJ1-5 | - | TRBV6-2/TRBV6-3 | TGTGCCAGCAGTTACATAGGTCGACAGGGAAATCAGCCCCAGCATTTT | CASSYIGRQGNQPQHF
TRBD1 | TRBJ1-1 | once | TRBV28 | TGTGCCAGCAGTTTGTTACCGGGACAGGGACTCGCTGAAGCTTTCTTT | CASSLLPGQGLAEAFF
- | TRBJ1-3 | - | TRBV9 | TGTGCCAGCAGCGTGGGAGGTGGAACTGGAAACACCATATATTTT | CASSVGGGTGNTIYF
TRBD1 | TRBJ1-1 | - | TRBV6-5 | TGTGCCAGCAGTTACTCCCCGGGACAGACTGAAGCTTTCTTT | CASSYSPGQTEAFF
- | TRBJ1-3 | - | TRBV2 | TGTGCCAGCAGTGAGAGCGGAAACACCATATATTTT | CASSESGNTIYF
- | TRBJ2-2 | - | TRBV10-3 | TGTGCCATCAGTGAGTTTACGAACACCGGGGAGCTGTTTTTT | CAISEFTNTGELFF
TRBD2 | TRBJ2-1 | - | TRBV9 | TGTGCCAGCAGCCCAAGCGGGGGAAGCTCCTACAATGAGCAGTTCTTC | CASSPSGGSSYNEQFF
TRBD1 | TRBJ2-7 | - | TRBV7-8 | TGTGCCAGCAGCTTAAAAGGGGGCGACGAGCAGTACTTC | CASSLKGGDEQYF
- | TRBJ2-6 | - | TRBV7-9 | TGTGCCAGCAGCCGCCCCGGGGGCTCTGGGGCCAACGTCCTGACTTTC | CASSRPGGSGANVLTF
- | TRBJ2-2 | - | TRBV18 | TGTGCCAGCTCACCACTAGTTCAGGGAAACACCGGGGAGCTGTTTTTT | CASSPLVQGNTGELFF
TRBD2 | TRBJ2-2 | - | TRBV3-1/TRBV3-2 | TGTGCCAGCAGCCAAGGGGGAGGGGCGAACACCGGGGAGCTGTTTTTT | CASSQGGGANTGELFF
TRBD2 | TRBJ2-7 | once | TRBV7-8 | TGTGCCAGCAGCTTAGTGTTGGACGGGAGGCCCGGGCTGGGCGAGCAGTACTTC | CASSLVLDGRPGLGEQYF
- | TRBJ2-5 | - | TRBV2 | TGTGCCAGCAGTCAAAGACTAGAAGAGACCCAGTACTTC | CASSQRLEETQYF
- | TRBJ2-6 | - | TRBV28 | TGTGCCAGCAGCCCTCCTCGGGGGGCGTATGGGGCCAACGTCCTGACTTTC | CASSPPRGAYGANVLTF
TRBD1 | TRBJ1-2 | - | TRBV3-1/TRBV3-2 | TGTGCCAGCAGCCCACCGGGACAGGGGGCTGGAGGCTACACCTTC | CASSPPGQGAGGYTF
TRBD1 | TRBJ1-3 | - | TRBV4-3 | TGCGCCAGCAGCCAAGACGGGACAGCTGGAAACACCATATATTTT | CASSQDGTAGNTIYF
- | TRBJ1-5 | - | TRBV28 | TGTGCCAGCAGTAAACCCCGGAGACCTAATCAGCCCCAGCATTTT | CASSKPRRPNQPQHF
- | TRBJ1-2 | once | TRBV6-5 | TGTGCCAGCAGTTACTCGAGTAACAGGGTCTATGGCTACACCTTC | CASSYSSNRVYGYTF
TRBD1 | TRBJ2-3 | - | TRBV6-5 | TGTGCCAGCAGTTACAAGTGGACAGGGCGAACAGATACGCAGTATTTT | CASSYKWTGRTDTQYF
- | TRBJ2-3 | few | TRBV2 | TGTGCCAGCATGCAGGCCCTACGCACAGATACGCAGTATTTT | CASMQALRTDTQYF
- | TRBJ1-4 | - | TRBV18 | TGTGCCAGCTCAACGGGACTCTCCGAAAAACTGTTTTTT | CASSTGLSEKLFF
- | TRBJ1-5 | - | TRBV30 | TGTGCCTGGAGTCAGGGTGGGGTCGGCAATCAGCCCCAGCATTTT | CAWSQGGVGNQPQHF
- | TRBJ2-1 | - | TRBV5-4 | TGTGCCAGCAGCCGGTGGAGCGGGCCCTCCTACAATGAGCAGTTCTTC | CASSRWSGPSYNEQFF
- | TRBJ1-2 | - | TRBV10-2 | TGCGCCAGCAGTGAGTCAGGCGGGGTTGGGGCCTATGGCTACACCTTC | CASSESGGVGAYGYTF
- | TRBJ1-1 | - | TRBV7-8 | TGTGCCAGCAGCTTAGGTCAGATCATGAACACTGAAGCTTTCTTT | CASSLGQIMNTEAFF